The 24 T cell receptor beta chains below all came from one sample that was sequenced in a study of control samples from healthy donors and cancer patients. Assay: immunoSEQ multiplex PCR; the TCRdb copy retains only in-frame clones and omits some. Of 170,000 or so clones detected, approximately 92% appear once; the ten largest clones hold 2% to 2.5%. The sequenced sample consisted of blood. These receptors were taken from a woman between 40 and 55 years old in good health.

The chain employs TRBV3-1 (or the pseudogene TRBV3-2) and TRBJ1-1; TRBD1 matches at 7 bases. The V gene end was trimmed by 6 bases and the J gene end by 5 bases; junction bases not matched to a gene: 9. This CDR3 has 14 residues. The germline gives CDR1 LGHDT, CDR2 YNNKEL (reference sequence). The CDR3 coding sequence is TGTGCCAGCAGGGGGGACAGTAGGCGGACTGAAGCTTTCTTT. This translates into CASRGDSRRTEAFF.

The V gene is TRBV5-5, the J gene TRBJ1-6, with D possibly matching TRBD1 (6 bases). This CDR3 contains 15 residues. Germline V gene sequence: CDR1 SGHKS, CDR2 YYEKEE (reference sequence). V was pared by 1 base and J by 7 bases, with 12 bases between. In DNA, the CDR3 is TGTGCCAGCAGCTTGAGTGGACAGACCAATTCACCCCTCCACTTT. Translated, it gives CASSLSGQTNSPLHF.

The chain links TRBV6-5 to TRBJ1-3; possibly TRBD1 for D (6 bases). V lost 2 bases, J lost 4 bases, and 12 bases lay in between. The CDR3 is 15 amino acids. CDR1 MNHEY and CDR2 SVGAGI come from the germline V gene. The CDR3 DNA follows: TGTGCCAGCAGTTACCGGGGGGCGTTGGGAAACACCATATATTTT. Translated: CASSYRGALGNTIYF.

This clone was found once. The CDR3 sequence is CASSQGVGGQETQYF. The CDR3 nucleotides read TGTGCCAGCAGCCAAGGAGTAGGTGGGCAAGAGACCCAGTACTTC. The chain links TRBV3-1 (or the pseudogene TRBV3-2) to TRBJ2-5; D is unclear. The CDR3 has 15 residues. Germline V gene data show CDR1 as LGHDT and CDR2 as YNNKEL (reference sequence). Trimming shortened V by 1 base and J by 2 bases, and 11 bases separated the two germline ends.

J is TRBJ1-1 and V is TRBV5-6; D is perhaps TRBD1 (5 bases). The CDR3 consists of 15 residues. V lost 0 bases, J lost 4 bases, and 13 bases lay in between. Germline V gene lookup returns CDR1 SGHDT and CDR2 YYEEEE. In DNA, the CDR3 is TGTGCCAGCAGCTTGGGACAGATTTATCTCACTGAAGCTTTCTTT. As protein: CASSLGQIYLTEAFF.

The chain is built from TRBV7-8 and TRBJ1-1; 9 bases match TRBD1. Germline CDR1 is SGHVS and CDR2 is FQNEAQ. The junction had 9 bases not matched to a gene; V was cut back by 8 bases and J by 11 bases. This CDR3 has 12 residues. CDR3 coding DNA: TGTGCCAGCTCCACAGGGGGCGTGGGGGCTTTCTTT. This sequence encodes CASSTGGVGAFF.

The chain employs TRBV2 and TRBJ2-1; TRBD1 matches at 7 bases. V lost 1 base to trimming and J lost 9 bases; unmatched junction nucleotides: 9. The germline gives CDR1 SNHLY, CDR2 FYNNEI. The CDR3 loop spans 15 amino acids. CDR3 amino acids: CASSEEGTEGREQFF. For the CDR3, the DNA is TGTGCCAGCAGTGAAGAGGGGACAGAGGGGCGTGAGCAGTTCTTC. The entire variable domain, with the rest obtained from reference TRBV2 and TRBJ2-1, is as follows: EPEVTQTPSHQVTQMGQEVILRCVPISNHLYFYWYRQILGQKVEFLVSFYNNEISEKSEIFDDQFSVERPDGSNFTLKIRSTKLEDSAMYFCASSEEGTEGREQFFGPGTRLTVL.

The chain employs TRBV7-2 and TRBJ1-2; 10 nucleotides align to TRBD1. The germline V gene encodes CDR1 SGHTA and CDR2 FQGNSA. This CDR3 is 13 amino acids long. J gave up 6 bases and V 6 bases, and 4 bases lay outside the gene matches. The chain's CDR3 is CASRLGQGNGYTF. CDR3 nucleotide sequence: TGTGCCAGCAGACTGGGACAGGGGAATGGCTACACCTTC. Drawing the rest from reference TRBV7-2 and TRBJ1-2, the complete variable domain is GAGVSQSPSNKVTEKGKDVELRCDPISGHTALYWYRQSLGQGLEFLIYFQGNSAPDKSGLPSDRFSAERTGGSVSTLTIQRTQQEDSAVYLCASRLGQGNGYTFGSGTRLTVV.

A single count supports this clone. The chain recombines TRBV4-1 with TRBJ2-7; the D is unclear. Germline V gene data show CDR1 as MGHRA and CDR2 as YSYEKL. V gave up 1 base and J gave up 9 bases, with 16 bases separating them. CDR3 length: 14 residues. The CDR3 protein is CASSQANGSPGQYF. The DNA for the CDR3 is TGCGCCAGCAGCCAAGCAAACGGGTCCCCGGGGCAGTACTTC.

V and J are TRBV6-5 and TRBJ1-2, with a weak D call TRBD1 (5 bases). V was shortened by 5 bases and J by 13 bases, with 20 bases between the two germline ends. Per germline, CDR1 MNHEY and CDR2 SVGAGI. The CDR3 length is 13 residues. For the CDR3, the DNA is TGTGCCAGCAGTCCTTACGTAGGGGAGAGTAGCACCTTC. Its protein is CASSPYVGESSTF.

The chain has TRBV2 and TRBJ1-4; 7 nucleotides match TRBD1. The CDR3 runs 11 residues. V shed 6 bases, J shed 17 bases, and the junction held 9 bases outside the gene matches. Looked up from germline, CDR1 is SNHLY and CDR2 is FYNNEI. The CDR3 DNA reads TGTGCCAGCAGCGCGACAGGGTCCCGCTTTTTT. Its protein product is CASSATGSRFF. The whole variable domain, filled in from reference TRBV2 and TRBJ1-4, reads EPEVTQTPSHQVTQMGQEVILRCVPISNHLYFYWYRQILGQKVEFLVSFYNNEISEKSEIFDDQFSVERPDGSNFTLKIRSTKLEDSAMYFCASSATGSRFFGSGTQLSVL.

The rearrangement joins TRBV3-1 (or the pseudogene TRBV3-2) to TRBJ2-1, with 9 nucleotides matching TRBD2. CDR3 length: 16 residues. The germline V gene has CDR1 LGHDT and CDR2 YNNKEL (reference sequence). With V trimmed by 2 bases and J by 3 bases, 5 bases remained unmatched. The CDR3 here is CASSQLGRGGYNEQFF. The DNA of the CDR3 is TGTGCCAGCAGCCAACTTGGGCGGGGGGGCTACAATGAGCAGTTCTTC.

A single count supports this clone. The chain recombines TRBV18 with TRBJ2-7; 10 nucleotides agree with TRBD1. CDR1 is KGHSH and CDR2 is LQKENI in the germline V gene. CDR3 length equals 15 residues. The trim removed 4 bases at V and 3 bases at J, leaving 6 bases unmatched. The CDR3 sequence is CASSRGTGDFYEQYF. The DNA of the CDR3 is TGTGCCAGCTCACGAGGGACAGGGGACTTCTACGAGCAGTACTTC. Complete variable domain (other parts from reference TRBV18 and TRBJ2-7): NAGVMQNPRHLVRRRGQEARLRCSPMKGHSHVYWYRQLPEEGLKFMVYLQKENIIDESGMPKERFSAEFPKEGPSILRIQQVVRGDSAAYFCASSRGTGDFYEQYFGPGTRLTVT.

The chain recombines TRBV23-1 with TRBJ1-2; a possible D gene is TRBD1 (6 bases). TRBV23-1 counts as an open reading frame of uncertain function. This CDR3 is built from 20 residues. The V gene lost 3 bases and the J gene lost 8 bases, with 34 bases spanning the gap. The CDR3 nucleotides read TGCGCCAGCAGTCACGGTCGCGGGGGCCCAGCCGGCGGGGTGGGGTACGGCTACACCTTC. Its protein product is CASSHGRGGPAGGVGYGYTF.

In nucleotides, the CDR3 is TGTGCCAGCAAGGGGGTACAGGGAGCCCTTGTTGGAAATGAAAAACTGTTTTTT. Its translation: CASKGVQGALVGNEKLFF. The chain employs TRBV2 and TRBJ1-4, with a tentative D call TRBD1 (6 bases). Germline lookup yields CDR1 SNHLY and CDR2 FYNNEI. This CDR3 is built from 18 residues. V was pared by 7 bases and J by 5 bases, with 26 bases between.

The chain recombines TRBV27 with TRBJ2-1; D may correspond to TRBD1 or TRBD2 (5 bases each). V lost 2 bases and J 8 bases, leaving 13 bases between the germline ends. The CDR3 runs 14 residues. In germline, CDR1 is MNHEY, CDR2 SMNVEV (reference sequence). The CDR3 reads CASSLRQMGHEQFF. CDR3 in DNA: TGTGCCAGCAGTTTACGACAGATGGGACATGAGCAGTTCTTC.

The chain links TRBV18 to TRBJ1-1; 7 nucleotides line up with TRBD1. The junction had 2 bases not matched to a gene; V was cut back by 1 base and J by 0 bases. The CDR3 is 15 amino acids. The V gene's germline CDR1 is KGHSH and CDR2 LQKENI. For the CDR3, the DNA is TGTGCCAGCTCACCACTTACAGGGGTGAACACTGAAGCTTTCTTT. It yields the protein CASSPLTGVNTEAFF.

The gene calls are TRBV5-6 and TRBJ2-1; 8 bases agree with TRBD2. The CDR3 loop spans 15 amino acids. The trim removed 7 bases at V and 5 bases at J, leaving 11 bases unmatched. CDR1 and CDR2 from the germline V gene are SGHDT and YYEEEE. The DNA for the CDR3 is TGTGCCAGCGGGGAGGCGGGGGGCTTAAACAATGAGCAGTTCTTC. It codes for CASGEAGGLNNEQFF.

The CDR3 sequence: CASSFALTDTQYF. In DNA, the CDR3 is TGTGCCAGCAGTTTCGCTCTAACAGATACGCAGTATTTT. V usage is TRBV12-3 or TRBV12-4 and J usage is TRBJ2-3; D call uncertain. V dropped 3 bases and J dropped 3 bases, with 7 bases sitting between them. CDR3 length equals 13 residues.

The CDR3 DNA reads TGTGCCAGCAGCTTAGCCCGGGGCTCTGGGGCCAACGTCCTGACTTTC. Translation: CASSLARGSGANVLTF. This rearrangement joins TRBV7-8 to TRBJ2-6; tentatively, D is TRBD2 (5 bases). In germline, CDR1 is SGHVS, CDR2 FQNEAQ. The CDR3 has 16 residues. The V end lost 0 bases, the J end lost 0 bases, and 6 bases lay between the germline ends.

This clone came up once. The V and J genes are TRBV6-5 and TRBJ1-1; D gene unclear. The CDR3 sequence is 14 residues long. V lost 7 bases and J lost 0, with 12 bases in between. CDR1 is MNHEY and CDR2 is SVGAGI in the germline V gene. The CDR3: CASTAGSMNTEAFF. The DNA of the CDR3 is TGTGCCAGCACAGCAGGTAGCATGAACACTGAAGCTTTCTTT.

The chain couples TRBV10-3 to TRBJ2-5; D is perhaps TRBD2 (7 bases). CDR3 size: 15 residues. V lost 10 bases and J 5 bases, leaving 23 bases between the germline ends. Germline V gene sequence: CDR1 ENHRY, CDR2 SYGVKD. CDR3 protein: CASGGGGNETETQYF. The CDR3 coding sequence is TGTGCCAGTGGAGGGGGGGGCAATGAGACGGAGACCCAGTACTTC.

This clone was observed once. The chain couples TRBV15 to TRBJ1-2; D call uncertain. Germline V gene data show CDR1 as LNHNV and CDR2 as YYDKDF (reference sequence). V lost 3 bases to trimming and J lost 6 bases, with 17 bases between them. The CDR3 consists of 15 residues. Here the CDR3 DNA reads TGTGCCACCAGCAGCCCGGCCTCACCGGATGATGGCTACACCTTC. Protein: CATSSPASPDDGYTF.

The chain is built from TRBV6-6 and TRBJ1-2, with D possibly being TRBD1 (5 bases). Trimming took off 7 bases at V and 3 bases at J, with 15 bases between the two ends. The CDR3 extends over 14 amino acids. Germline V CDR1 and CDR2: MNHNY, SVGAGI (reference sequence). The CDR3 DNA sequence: TGTGCCAGCACCCCTCGGGGGATCGACTATGGCTACACCTTC. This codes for CASTPRGIDYGYTF.